This T cell receptor (beta chain) derives from a study of shared clonotypes between healthy human individuals. General study results and limits: Clonotype sharing across several donors was observed for 5% to 6.5% of naive CD4 clonotypes. Represented diversity (both genetic and exposure-history) was limited by the small number of donors. Rarefaction exposed incomplete sorted-subset sequencing despite large depth. Among the subsets, naive ones generally showed larger estimated richness than memory ones.

CDR3 length: 18 residues. Germline CDR1 is SGHKS and CDR2 is YYEKEE (reference sequence). The ends were cut back, 1 base at V and 3 bases at J, with 17 bases in the middle. Here immunoSEQ multiplex PCR was the method, and the copy in TCRdb shows in-frame clones only, minus some. Of over a million clones listed, roughly 96% are singletons. This clone has only one observation. Its antigen remains unidentified. The specimen was naive CD4+ T cells sorted from blood. The subset is: CD45RA+ positively selected. This receptor was taken from a man younger than 40 in good health. The rearrangement links TRBV5-5 to TRBJ2-6, with a possible D match to TRBD2 (6 bases). The DNA of the CDR3 is TGTGCCAGCAGCTTGCGGAGGGCCTCGGTAGGTGGGGCCAACGTCCTGACTTTC. It specifies CASSLRRASVGGANVLTF.